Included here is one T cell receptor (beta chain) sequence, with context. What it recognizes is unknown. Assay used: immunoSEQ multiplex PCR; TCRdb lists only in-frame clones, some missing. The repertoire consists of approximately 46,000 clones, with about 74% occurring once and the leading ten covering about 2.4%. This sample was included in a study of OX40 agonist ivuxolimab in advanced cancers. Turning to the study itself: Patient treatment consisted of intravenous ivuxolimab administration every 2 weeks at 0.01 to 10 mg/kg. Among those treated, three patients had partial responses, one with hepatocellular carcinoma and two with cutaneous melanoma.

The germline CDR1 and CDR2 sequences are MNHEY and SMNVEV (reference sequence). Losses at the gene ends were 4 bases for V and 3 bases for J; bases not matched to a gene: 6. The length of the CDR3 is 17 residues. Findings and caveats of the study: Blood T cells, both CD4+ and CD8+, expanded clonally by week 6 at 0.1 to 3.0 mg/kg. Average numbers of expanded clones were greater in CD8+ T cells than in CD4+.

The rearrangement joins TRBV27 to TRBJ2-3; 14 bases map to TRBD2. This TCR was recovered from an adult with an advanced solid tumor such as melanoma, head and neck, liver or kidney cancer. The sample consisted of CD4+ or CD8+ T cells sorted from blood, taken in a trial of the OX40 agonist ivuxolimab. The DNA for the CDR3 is TGTGCCAGCAGTTCGGGACTAGCGGGAGACAGAACAGATACGCAGTATTTT. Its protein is CASSSGLAGDRTDTQYF.